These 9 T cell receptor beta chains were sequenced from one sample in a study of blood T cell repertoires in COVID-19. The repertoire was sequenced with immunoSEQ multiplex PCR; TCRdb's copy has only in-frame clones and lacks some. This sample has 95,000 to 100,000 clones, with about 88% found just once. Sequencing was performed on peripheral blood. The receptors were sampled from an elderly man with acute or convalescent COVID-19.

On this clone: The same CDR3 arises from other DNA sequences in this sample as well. CDR3 bases: TGTGCCAGCAGTTACTCCACAGGGGGCGGCAATTCACCCCTCCACTTT. Its protein is CASSYSTGGGNSPLHF. The chain joins TRBV6-6 to TRBJ1-6; 9 bases match TRBD1. This CDR3 has 16 amino acids. Germline CDR1 is MNHNY and CDR2 is SVGAGI (reference sequence). V shed 0 bases and J 7 bases; nucleotides not matched to a gene: 4.

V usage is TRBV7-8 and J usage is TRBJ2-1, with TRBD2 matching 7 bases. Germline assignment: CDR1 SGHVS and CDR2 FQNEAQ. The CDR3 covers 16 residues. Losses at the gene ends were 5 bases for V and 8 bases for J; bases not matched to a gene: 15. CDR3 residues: CASSVQERGLADEQFF. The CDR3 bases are TGTGCCAGCAGCGTCCAGGAGCGGGGCCTGGCCGATGAGCAGTTCTTC.

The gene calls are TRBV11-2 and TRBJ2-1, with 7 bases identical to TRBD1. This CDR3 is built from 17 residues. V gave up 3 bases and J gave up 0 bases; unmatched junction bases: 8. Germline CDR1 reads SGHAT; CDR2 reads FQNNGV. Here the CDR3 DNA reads TGTGCCAGCAGCTTCTCCGCGACAGGGAGCTCCTACAATGAGCAGTTCTTC. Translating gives CASSFSATGSSYNEQFF. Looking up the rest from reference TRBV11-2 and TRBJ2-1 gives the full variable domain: EAGVAQSPRYKIIEKRQSVAFWCNPISGHATLYWYQQILGQGPKLLIQFQNNGVVDDSQLPKDRFSAERLKGVDSTLKIQPAKLEDSAVYLCASSFSATGSSYNEQFFGPGTRLTVL.

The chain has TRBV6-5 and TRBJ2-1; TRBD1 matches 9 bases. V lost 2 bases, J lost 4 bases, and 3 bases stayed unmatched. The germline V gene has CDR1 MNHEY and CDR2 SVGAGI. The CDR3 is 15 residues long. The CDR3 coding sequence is TGTGCCAGCAGTTACGACAGGGGGGTATACAATGAGCAGTTCTTC. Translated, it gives CASSYDRGVYNEQFF.

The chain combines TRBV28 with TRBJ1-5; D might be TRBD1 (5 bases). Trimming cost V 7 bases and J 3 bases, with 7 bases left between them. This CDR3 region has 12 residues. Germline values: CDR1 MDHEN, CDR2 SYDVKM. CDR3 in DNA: TGTGCCAGCAAAGGGGTCAATCAGCCCCAGCATTTT. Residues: CASKGVNQPQHF.

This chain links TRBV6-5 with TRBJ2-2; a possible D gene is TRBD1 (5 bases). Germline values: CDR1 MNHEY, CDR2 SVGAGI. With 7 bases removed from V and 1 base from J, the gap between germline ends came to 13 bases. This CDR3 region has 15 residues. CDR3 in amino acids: CASKPGMMNTGELFF. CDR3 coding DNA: TGTGCCAGCAAGCCAGGGATGATGAACACCGGGGAGCTGTTTTTT.

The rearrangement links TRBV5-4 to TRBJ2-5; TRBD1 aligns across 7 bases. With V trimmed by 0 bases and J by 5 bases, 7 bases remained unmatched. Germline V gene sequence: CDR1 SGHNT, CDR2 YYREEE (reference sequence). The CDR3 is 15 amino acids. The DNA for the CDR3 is TGTGCCAGCAGCTTGGACAGGGGAGTGACGGAGACCCAGTACTTC. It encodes CASSLDRGVTETQYF.

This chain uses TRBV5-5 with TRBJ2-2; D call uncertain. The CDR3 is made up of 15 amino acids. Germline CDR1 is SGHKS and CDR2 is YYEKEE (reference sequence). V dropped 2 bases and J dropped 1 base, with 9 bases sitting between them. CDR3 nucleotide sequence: TGTGCCAGCAGCTTAAGTCAGGTGAACACCGGGGAGCTGTTTTTT. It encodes CASSLSQVNTGELFF.

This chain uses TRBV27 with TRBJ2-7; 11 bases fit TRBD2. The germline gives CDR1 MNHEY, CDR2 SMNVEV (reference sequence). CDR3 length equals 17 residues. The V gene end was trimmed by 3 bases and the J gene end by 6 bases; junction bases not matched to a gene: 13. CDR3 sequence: CASSLAATSGRIGEQYF. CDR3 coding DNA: TGTGCCAGCAGTTTGGCCGCAACTAGCGGGAGAATAGGCGAGCAGTACTTC.